Shown below are 8 T cell receptor beta chains from a single sample sequenced in a study of cytomegalovirus exposure and HLA in healthy donors. This PCR relied on a set of 60 Vbeta primers and 13 Jbeta primers. Sequencing used immunoSEQ multiplex PCR; TCRdb keeps in-frame clones, though not all of them. The data show 210,000 or so clones, under 85% seen once. The sequenced material came from PBMCs. The source is a woman aged 50 to 65 in good health and CMV-seropositive.

The V call is TRBV7-8, the J call TRBJ1-1; 7 bases are a match to TRBD1. Germline CDR1 reads SGHVS; CDR2 reads FQNEAQ. Germline trimming cut 3 bases from V and 6 bases from J; bases unmatched to any gene: 4. The CDR3 totals 13 residues. The CDR3 loop reads CASSLTGQPEAFF. As DNA, the CDR3 is TGTGCCAGCAGCTTGACAGGGCAACCTGAAGCTTTCTTT.

This clone was recorded only once. The chain uses TRBV5-1 and TRBJ2-7; D is undetermined. CDR3 size: 12 residues. V lost 1 base, J lost 4 bases, and 6 bases lay in between. Germline lookup yields CDR1 SGHRS and CDR2 YFSETQ. CDR3 sequence: CASSLFGYEQYF. In DNA form, the CDR3 reads TGCGCCAGCAGCTTGTTCGGTTACGAGCAGTACTTC.

This rearrangement joins TRBV6-6 to TRBJ1-6, with D possibly matching TRBD1 (6 bases). Trimming removed 3 bases from V and 10 bases from J, with 16 bases in between. The length of the CDR3 is 15 residues. Germline loops: CDR1 MNHNY, CDR2 SVGAGI (reference sequence). The CDR3 coding sequence is TGTGCCAGCAGTTATTCGGGGGGCGTACAGTCACCCCTCCACTTT. Its translation: CASSYSGGVQSPLHF.

The genes are TRBV27 and TRBJ2-3; no reliable D call. Germline lookup yields CDR1 MNHEY and CDR2 SMNVEV (reference sequence). V lost 1 base, J lost 2 bases, and 7 bases lay in between. This CDR3 spans 14 amino acids. The CDR3 DNA reads as TGTGCCAGCAGTTTATATGAGGTCACAGATACGCAGTATTTT. Its protein is CASSLYEVTDTQYF.

This chain uses TRBV5-6 with TRBJ2-1; 13 nucleotides align to TRBD2. V was clipped by 2 bases and J by 7 bases; unmatched bases: 6. The CDR3 has 16 residues. Germline V lookup: CDR1 SGHDT, CDR2 YYEEEE. CDR3: CASSLLTSGGWNEQFF. CDR3 bases: TGTGCCAGCAGCTTACTGACTAGCGGGGGGTGGAATGAGCAGTTCTTC.

The chain couples TRBV4-2 to TRBJ2-1, with 7 bases identical to TRBD1. The germline V gene encodes CDR1 LGHNA and CDR2 YNFKEQ. V was clipped by 5 bases and J by 0 bases; unmatched bases: 1. This CDR3 has 14 residues. The CDR3 coding sequence is TGTGCCAGCAGCTCAGGGGGCTCCTACAATGAGCAGTTCTTC. Its protein is CASSSGGSYNEQFF.

This sequence joins TRBV5-6 and TRBJ2-7; 11 nucleotides line up with TRBD1. J lost 6 bases, V lost 4 bases, and 12 bases had no gene match. Germline V gene sequence: CDR1 SGHDT, CDR2 YYEEEE. The CDR3 runs to 16 residues. CDR3 sequence reads: CASSGLGQGATGEQYF. CDR3 in DNA: TGTGCCAGCAGCGGGCTCGGACAGGGGGCTACGGGCGAGCAGTACTTC.

This clone was observed a handful of times. The chain joins TRBV5-6 to TRBJ1-3; D gene uncertain. Germline assignment: CDR1 SGHDT and CDR2 YYEEEE. This CDR3 spans 18 amino acids. V dropped 0 bases and J dropped 0 bases, with 16 bases sitting between them. The CDR3 DNA reads as TGTGCCAGCAGCTTGGTTTCCAACGCCGGGTTCTCTGGAAACACCATATATTTT. Translation gives CASSLVSNAGFSGNTIYF.